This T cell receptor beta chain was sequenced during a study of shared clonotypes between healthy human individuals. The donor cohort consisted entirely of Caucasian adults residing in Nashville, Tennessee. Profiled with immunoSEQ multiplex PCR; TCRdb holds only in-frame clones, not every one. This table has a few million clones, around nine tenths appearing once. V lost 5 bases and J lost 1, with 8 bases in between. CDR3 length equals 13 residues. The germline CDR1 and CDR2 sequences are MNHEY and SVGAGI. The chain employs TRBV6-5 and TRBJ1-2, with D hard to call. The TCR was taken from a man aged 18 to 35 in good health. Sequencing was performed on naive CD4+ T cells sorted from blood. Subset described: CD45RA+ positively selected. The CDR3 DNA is TGTGCCAGCAGTCTCAGGAATAACTATGGCTACACCTTC. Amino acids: CASSLRNNYGYTF.